Each of the 18 T cell receptor beta chains below was sequenced from the same sample in a study of blood T cell repertoires in COVID-19 (dated by TCRdb to about 2020). Library preparation employed the immunoSEQ multiplex PCR assay. TCRdb mirrors the immuneACCESS table, restricted to in-frame sequences. Some clones are absent from its copies; in checked studies, under half trace to an unresolved V gene, and the reason for the others is unknown. A total of some 260,000 clones appear in this sample, approximately 86% of them only once. Jointly, the top ten make up around 6% of the sample. Material for sequencing was PBMCs or T cells enriched from blood (not recorded which). The receptors were gathered from a woman aged 30 to 39 with acute COVID-19.

The V and J genes are TRBV29-1 and TRBJ1-2; 7 nucleotides match TRBD1. This CDR3 has 13 amino acids. Germline lookup yields CDR1 SQVTM and CDR2 ANQGSEA. Germline trimming cut 6 bases from V and 4 bases from J; bases unmatched to any gene: 8. The CDR3 DNA follows: TGCAGCGTCAGGGACAGTCTCCCCTATGGCTACACCTTC. This translates into CSVRDSLPYGYTF.

The chain links TRBV11-2 to TRBJ1-2; D is unresolved. The CDR3 has 14 amino acids. CDR1 and CDR2 from the germline V gene are SGHAT and FQNNGV. The V end lost 1 base, the J end lost 4 bases, and 10 bases lay between the germline ends. For the CDR3, the DNA is TGTGCCAGCAGCTTAGTAAACAGACGCTATGGCTACACCTTC. Residues: CASSLVNRRYGYTF.

This clone was counted a single time. In DNA, the CDR3 is TGTGCCAGCAGCGGTCAGAGGACAGGGGCGGACTACGAGCAGTACTTC. Its protein is CASSGQRTGADYEQYF. V gene TRBV9 combines with J gene TRBJ2-7; 9 positions match TRBD1. The CDR3 is 16 residues long. Germline assignment: CDR1 SGDLS and CDR2 YYNGEE. J lost 3 bases, V lost 3 bases, and 10 bases had no gene match.

The chain carries TRBV10-3 and TRBJ2-2; TRBD2 is a possible D gene (6 bases). V was shortened by 6 bases and J by 0 bases, with 20 bases between the two germline ends. The CDR3 has 18 residues. CDR1 is ENHRY, CDR2 SYGVKD, per germline. The CDR3 loop reads CAIRNPAGEVANTGELFF. CDR3 coding DNA: TGTGCCATCAGAAATCCTGCCGGGGAGGTCGCGAACACCGGGGAGCTGTTTTTT.

This chain uses TRBV7-9 with TRBJ1-1; 9 bases are shared with TRBD1. CDR3 length: 13 amino acids. Trimming removed 5 bases from V and 7 bases from J; junction bases left unmatched: 5. CDR1 and CDR2 from the germline V gene are SEHNR and FQNEAQ (reference sequence). Here the CDR3 DNA reads TGTGCCAGCAGCCCGGGGACAGGGATTGAAGCTTTCTTT. It translates to CASSPGTGIEAFF.

The CDR3 spells CATSDPGQRNRYEQYF. The CDR3 DNA follows: TGTGCCACCAGTGATCCGGGACAGAGAAACCGCTACGAGCAGTACTTC. J is TRBJ2-7 and V is TRBV24-1; TRBD1 aligns across 7 bases. The CDR3 totals 16 residues. V lost 3 bases and J lost 3; bases outside the gene matches: 10. Germline V gene sequence: CDR1 KGHDR, CDR2 SFDVKD.

The chain is built from TRBV13 and TRBJ2-6; D gene ambiguous. V shed 0 bases and J shed 0 bases, with 6 bases lying between them. The CDR3 runs to 16 residues. CDR1 and CDR2 (germline): PRHDT, FYEKMQ (reference sequence). DNA of the CDR3: TGTGCCAGCAGCTTAGGCGAGAGCTCTGGGGCCAACGTCCTGACTTTC. It encodes CASSLGESSGANVLTF.

This chain connects TRBV7-3 to TRBJ1-1; tentative D call: TRBD1 (6 bases). Between the trimmed V and J ends, which lost 0 bases and 5 bases, there was a span of 10 bases. The germline gives CDR1 SGHTA, CDR2 FQGTGA. The CDR3 runs to 14 residues. CDR3 sequence: CASSLTPGETEAFF. Here the CDR3 DNA reads TGTGCCAGCAGCTTAACGCCAGGGGAAACTGAAGCTTTCTTT.

The V gene is TRBV7-9, the J gene TRBJ2-2; perhaps TRBD2 as D (5 bases). V was pared by 4 bases and J by 1 base, with 16 bases between. Germline values: CDR1 SEHNR, CDR2 FQNEAQ (reference sequence). CDR3 size: 17 residues. CDR3: CASSSRGGSENTGELFF. DNA of the CDR3: TGTGCCAGCAGCTCGAGAGGAGGTTCTGAGAACACCGGGGAGCTGTTTTTT.

The chain is built from TRBV4-3 and TRBJ1-4, with D perhaps TRBD1 (6 bases). Germline V CDR1 and CDR2: LGHNA, YSLEER. The V and J ends lost 0 bases and 8 bases respectively, with 7 bases between them. CDR3 length: 13 residues. CDR3 nucleotides: TGCGCCAGCAGCCAAGATAGGGGGGAAAAACTGTTTTTT. Its translation: CASSQDRGEKLFF.

The count of this clone is one. The same CDR3 arises from other DNA sequences in this sample as well. The chain joins TRBV2 to TRBJ2-7; TRBD1 matches 7 bases. The J segment lost 3 bases and the V segment lost 8 bases, leaving 4 bases of the junction unmatched. CDR1 SNHLY and CDR2 FYNNEI come from the germline V gene. The CDR3 length is 12 residues. CDR3 sequence: CASSRDSYEQYF. The CDR3 DNA follows: TGTGCCAGCTCCCGGGACAGCTACGAGCAGTACTTC.

The V gene is TRBV19, the J gene TRBJ1-2; TRBD1 is a possible D gene (5 bases). The CDR3 totals 12 residues. V was cut by 3 bases and J by 5 bases, with 7 bases left in between. The germline V gene has CDR1 LNHDA and CDR2 SQIVND (reference sequence). The CDR3 bases are TGTGCCAGTAGTATCGGACAATATGGCTACACCTTC. Translation gives CASSIGQYGYTF.

This chain links TRBV18 with TRBJ2-5; 7 bases map to TRBD1. With 3 bases clipped from V and 6 bases from J, the junction kept 4 bases outside the gene matches. Germline V lookup: CDR1 KGHSH, CDR2 LQKENI. The CDR3 has 13 residues. The CDR3: CASSPTGSKTQYF. Written as DNA, the CDR3 is TGTGCCAGCTCACCGACAGGGTCGAAGACCCAGTACTTC. Together with reference TRBV18 and TRBJ2-5, the CDR3 gives the full variable domain: NAGVMQNPRHLVRRRGQEARLRCSPMKGHSHVYWYRQLPEEGLKFMVYLQKENIIDESGMPKERFSAEFPKEGPSILRIQQVVRGDSAAYFCASSPTGSKTQYFGPGTRLLVL.

The genes are TRBV6-2 or TRBV6-3 and TRBJ2-7; TRBD1 agrees at 9 bases. The CDR3 has 15 amino acids. The J segment lost 6 bases and the V segment lost 0 bases, leaving 6 bases of the junction unmatched. From germline, CDR1 is MNHEY and CDR2 SVGEGT. The CDR3 DNA sequence: TGTGCCAGCAGTTACTCCCCCGGGACAGGGACCGAGCAGTACTTC. It codes for CASSYSPGTGTEQYF.

The rearrangement uses TRBV6-5 and TRBJ2-5; unclear D gene. V shed 4 bases and J shed 4 bases, with 19 bases lying between them. Germline V gene sequence: CDR1 MNHEY, CDR2 SVGAGI. The CDR3 consists of 16 residues. The CDR3 nucleotides are TGTGCCAGCAGTTCAGAGCTGCGGATAGCCTTAGAGACCCAGTACTTC. Its protein is CASSSELRIALETQYF.

The chain combines TRBV20-1 with TRBJ1-2; D is unresolved. The CDR3 extends over 11 amino acids. Trimming pared 3 bases from V and 5 bases from J, leaving 7 bases between. Germline V gives CDR1 DFQATT, CDR2 SNEGSKA (reference sequence). The CDR3 reads CSARADYGYTF. In DNA form, the CDR3 reads TGCAGTGCTAGGGCGGATTATGGCTACACCTTC.

This clone was counted once. This chain connects TRBV4-1 to TRBJ2-1, with 14 bases aligning to TRBD2. V was clipped by 6 bases and J by 7 bases; unmatched bases: 2. The CDR3 runs to 14 residues. Germline V CDR1 and CDR2: MGHRA, YSYEKL. The CDR3 coding sequence is TGCGCCAGCAGAGGGACTAGCGGGAGAAATGAGCAGTTCTTC. This gives the protein CASRGTSGRNEQFF.

The chain employs TRBV27 and TRBJ2-3, with no clear D. The CDR3 has 13 residues. Trimming cost V 3 bases and J 1 base, with 5 bases left between them. Germline values: CDR1 MNHEY, CDR2 SMNVEV (reference sequence). The CDR3 spells CASSFQGTDTQYF. The CDR3 DNA reads TGTGCCAGCAGTTTTCAGGGCACAGATACGCAGTATTTT.